Listed below are T cell receptor beta chains from one sample, sequenced in a study of identical twins. TCRdb redid the calling of the 5' RACE reads with MiXCR, one entry per CDR3 protein. The sample carries about 210,000 distinct CDR3 sequences, roughly a tenth recorded once. Sequenced sample: memory (CD45RO+) T cells sorted from blood. Receptors originate from a woman younger than 30 in good health. CDR3s include the opening cysteine and the closing phenylalanine or tryptophan. Fields, in order: D gene, V gene, clone size, CDR3 length, J gene, CDR3 protein, CDR3 DNA. A D gene is named only where the DNA matches it firmly. Expanded clones are given a class, and other clones once, few, many or no size at all.

D gene: .; V gene: TRBV14; clone size: .; CDR3 length: 16; J gene: TRBJ2-1; CDR3 protein: CASSQYSGLSYNEQFF; CDR3 DNA: TGTGCCAGCAGCCAGTACTCGGGACTCTCCTACAATGAGCAGTTCTTC
D gene: .; V gene: TRBV20-1; clone size: .; CDR3 length: 12; J gene: TRBJ2-3; CDR3 protein: CSAARSTDTQYF; CDR3 DNA: TGCAGTGCCGCCCGGAGCACAGATACGCAGTATTTT
D gene: .; V gene: TRBV6-1; clone size: .; CDR3 length: 13; J gene: TRBJ2-1; CDR3 protein: CASRRGSYNEQFF; CDR3 DNA: TGTGCCAGCAGACGAGGTTCCTACAATGAGCAGTTCTTC
D gene: .; V gene: TRBV7-2; clone size: .; CDR3 length: 14; J gene: TRBJ2-5; CDR3 protein: CASSEGRYQETQYF; CDR3 DNA: TGTGCCAGTTCGGAGGGCCGGTACCAAGAGACCCAGTACTTC
D gene: TRBD1; V gene: TRBV12-3/TRBV12-4; clone size: .; CDR3 length: 14; J gene: TRBJ1-5; CDR3 protein: CASRTGQGRQPQHF; CDR3 DNA: TGTGCCAGCAGAACCGGACAGGGGAGACAGCCCCAGCATTTT
D gene: TRBD1; V gene: TRBV11-1; clone size: .; CDR3 length: 15; J gene: TRBJ2-1; CDR3 protein: CASSLGRGRDNEQFF; CDR3 DNA: TGTGCCAGCAGCTTAGGCAGGGGGCGCGACAATGAGCAGTTCTTC
D gene: TRBD2; V gene: TRBV9; clone size: .; CDR3 length: 16; J gene: TRBJ2-5; CDR3 protein: CASSVGTSGYQETQYF; CDR3 DNA: TGTGCCAGCAGCGTAGGTACTAGCGGGTACCAAGAGACCCAGTACTTC
D gene: .; V gene: TRBV19; clone size: .; CDR3 length: 14; J gene: TRBJ1-2; CDR3 protein: CASRGTGFGGGYTF; CDR3 DNA: TGTGCCAGTAGGGGAACAGGATTCGGCGGGGGTTACACCTTC
D gene: TRBD2; V gene: TRBV20-1; clone size: few; CDR3 length: 13; J gene: TRBJ2-1; CDR3 protein: CTASGGPNNEQFF; CDR3 DNA: TGCACCGCGAGCGGGGGGCCAAACAATGAGCAGTTCTTC
D gene: TRBD2; V gene: TRBV20-1; clone size: .; CDR3 length: 14; J gene: TRBJ2-3; CDR3 protein: CSAFSSGGTDTQYF; CDR3 DNA: TGCAGTGCCTTTTCCAGCGGGGGTACAGATACGCAGTATTTT
D gene: .; V gene: TRBV29-1; clone size: .; CDR3 length: 13; J gene: TRBJ2-6; CDR3 protein: CSVRLPGANVLTF; CDR3 DNA: TGCAGCGTTCGACTTCCTGGGGCCAACGTCCTGACTTTC
D gene: TRBD2; V gene: TRBV5-1; clone size: .; CDR3 length: 15; J gene: TRBJ2-3; CDR3 protein: CASSLNGGRADTQYF; CDR3 DNA: TGCGCCAGCAGCTTGAACGGGGGGAGGGCAGATACGCAGTATTTT
D gene: .; V gene: TRBV24-1; clone size: many; CDR3 length: 13; J gene: TRBJ2-1; CDR3 protein: CATSALESGEQFF; CDR3 DNA: TGTGCCACCAGTGCCCTGGAGTCCGGGGAGCAGTTCTTC
D gene: .; V gene: TRBV2; clone size: .; CDR3 length: 12; J gene: TRBJ1-2; CDR3 protein: CATRQLEYGYTF; CDR3 DNA: TGTGCCACACGACAGCTTGAATATGGCTACACCTTC
D gene: TRBD2; V gene: TRBV6-5; clone size: few; CDR3 length: 16; J gene: TRBJ2-1; CDR3 protein: CASSYSGGVSYNEQFF; CDR3 DNA: TGTGCCAGCAGTTACTCGGGGGGGGTTTCGTACAATGAGCAGTTCTTC
D gene: .; V gene: TRBV29-1; clone size: .; CDR3 length: 13; J gene: TRBJ1-1; CDR3 protein: CSAGRDGNTEAFF; CDR3 DNA: TGCAGCGCCGGGCGGGACGGGAACACTGAAGCTTTCTTT
D gene: TRBD2; V gene: TRBV19; clone size: .; CDR3 length: 16; J gene: TRBJ2-2; CDR3 protein: CASSIRTSGVFGELFF; CDR3 DNA: TGTGCCAGTAGTATTCGGACTAGCGGGGTTTTCGGGGAGCTGTTTTTT
D gene: .; V gene: TRBV5-1; clone size: many; CDR3 length: 14; J gene: TRBJ1-1; CDR3 protein: CASSLDWDPAEAFF; CDR3 DNA: TGCGCCAGCAGCTTGGATTGGGATCCCGCTGAAGCTTTCTTT
D gene: .; V gene: TRBV7-8; clone size: .; CDR3 length: 15; J gene: TRBJ2-7; CDR3 protein: CASSPSNGVDHEQYF; CDR3 DNA: TGTGCCAGCAGCCCGTCGAACGGGGTCGACCACGAGCAGTACTTC
D gene: .; V gene: TRBV20-1; clone size: .; CDR3 length: 16; J gene: TRBJ2-3; CDR3 protein: CSATPSRSSSTDTQYF; CDR3 DNA: TGCAGTGCTACCCCGAGTCGATCGTCTAGCACAGATACGCAGTATTTT
D gene: .; V gene: TRBV27; clone size: few; CDR3 length: 16; J gene: TRBJ1-6; CDR3 protein: CASSLSGGNRNSPLHF; CDR3 DNA: TGTGCCAGCAGTTTATCGGGCGGAAATCGGAATTCACCCCTCCACTTT
D gene: TRBD1; V gene: TRBV19; clone size: .; CDR3 length: 13; J gene: TRBJ2-1; CDR3 protein: CATSGQANNEQFF; CDR3 DNA: TGTGCTACATCGGGACAGGCCAACAATGAGCAGTTCTTC
D gene: TRBD2; V gene: TRBV6-5; clone size: .; CDR3 length: 16; J gene: TRBJ2-3; CDR3 protein: CASSYSTSGITDTQYF; CDR3 DNA: TGTGCCAGCAGTTACTCGACTAGCGGGATAACAGATACGCAGTATTTT
D gene: TRBD2; V gene: TRBV2; clone size: many; CDR3 length: 15; J gene: TRBJ2-3; CDR3 protein: CASSELGGLKDTQYF; CDR3 DNA: TGTGCCAGCAGTGAATTGGGGGGGTTGAAGGATACGCAGTATTTT
D gene: .; V gene: TRBV5-1; clone size: .; CDR3 length: 15; J gene: TRBJ1-2; CDR3 protein: CASSSAGGRTYGYTF; CDR3 DNA: TGCGCCAGCAGCTCGGCGGGGGGCCGCACCTATGGCTACACCTTC
D gene: TRBD2; V gene: TRBV7-9; clone size: few; CDR3 length: 12; J gene: TRBJ2-1; CDR3 protein: CASRGLHNEQFF; CDR3 DNA: TGTGCCAGCAGGGGACTACACAATGAGCAGTTCTTC
D gene: TRBD1; V gene: TRBV6-1; clone size: .; CDR3 length: 16; J gene: TRBJ2-1; CDR3 protein: CASSESRQGPYNEQFF; CDR3 DNA: TGTGCCAGCAGTGAATCCCGACAGGGCCCTTACAATGAGCAGTTCTTC
D gene: .; V gene: TRBV7-9; clone size: .; CDR3 length: 17; J gene: TRBJ2-1; CDR3 protein: CASSQPAEGVPYNEQFF; CDR3 DNA: TGTGCCAGCAGCCAGCCAGCGGAGGGGGTCCCCTACAATGAGCAGTTCTTC
D gene: TRBD2; V gene: TRBV11-2; clone size: .; CDR3 length: 16; J gene: TRBJ2-3; CDR3 protein: CASSRTSGSGTDTQYF; CDR3 DNA: TGTGCCAGCAGCCGGACTAGCGGGAGTGGGACAGATACGCAGTATTTT
D gene: TRBD1; V gene: TRBV10-1; clone size: .; CDR3 length: 13; J gene: TRBJ2-7; CDR3 protein: CAGPGTGVGEQYF; CDR3 DNA: TGCGCCGGCCCCGGGACAGGGGTTGGCGAGCAGTACTTC
D gene: .; V gene: TRBV13; clone size: few; CDR3 length: 15; J gene: TRBJ1-2; CDR3 protein: CASSSRTDSIRGYTF; CDR3 DNA: TGTGCCAGCAGCTCCCGGACAGATTCGATCCGTGGCTACACCTTC
D gene: .; V gene: TRBV5-1; clone size: few; CDR3 length: 16; J gene: TRBJ2-1; CDR3 protein: CASSATLATLGNEQFF; CDR3 DNA: TGCGCCAGCAGCGCAACCCTAGCGACCCTTGGGAATGAGCAGTTCTTC
D gene: TRBD2; V gene: TRBV4-1; clone size: .; CDR3 length: 13; J gene: TRBJ2-1; CDR3 protein: CASSQRGVYEQFF; CDR3 DNA: TGCGCCAGCAGCCAACGGGGGGTCTATGAGCAGTTCTTC
D gene: TRBD2; V gene: TRBV4-3; clone size: .; CDR3 length: 16; J gene: TRBJ2-5; CDR3 protein: CASSQTGTSGRETQYF; CDR3 DNA: TGCGCCAGCAGCCAAACAGGGACTAGCGGAAGGGAGACCCAGTACTTC
D gene: TRBD1; V gene: TRBV15; clone size: few; CDR3 length: 20; J gene: TRBJ2-5; CDR3 protein: CATSRDRFKVGTEEGETQYF; CDR3 DNA: TGTGCCACCAGCAGAGATCGGTTTAAGGTCGGGACAGAAGAAGGAGAGACCCAGTACTTC
D gene: TRBD1; V gene: TRBV6-1; clone size: .; CDR3 length: 16; J gene: TRBJ2-6; CDR3 protein: CASRDRGLSGANVLTF; CDR3 DNA: TGTGCCAGCCGGGACAGGGGGCTATCTGGGGCCAACGTCCTGACTTTC
D gene: TRBD1; V gene: TRBV3-1; clone size: few; CDR3 length: 15; J gene: TRBJ1-2; CDR3 protein: CASSSMDRGRNGYTF; CDR3 DNA: TGTGCCAGCAGCTCAATGGACAGGGGACGAAATGGCTACACCTTC
D gene: .; V gene: TRBV6-1; clone size: .; CDR3 length: 13; J gene: TRBJ2-3; CDR3 protein: CASSEPGSGTQYF; CDR3 DNA: TGTGCCAGCAGTGAGCCGGGGTCGGGTACGCAGTATTTT
D gene: .; V gene: TRBV7-2; clone size: .; CDR3 length: 16; J gene: TRBJ2-5; CDR3 protein: CASSPPGLGGRETQYF; CDR3 DNA: TGTGCCAGCAGCCCCCCGGGACTGGGGGGTAGGGAGACCCAGTACTTC
D gene: TRBD1; V gene: TRBV7-2; clone size: many; CDR3 length: 14; J gene: TRBJ2-5; CDR3 protein: CASSLTGGQETQYF; CDR3 DNA: TGTGCCAGCAGCTTGACAGGGGGCCAAGAGACCCAGTACTTC
D gene: TRBD1; V gene: TRBV12-3/TRBV12-4; clone size: .; CDR3 length: 15; J gene: TRBJ2-7; CDR3 protein: CASSRGTGAFSEQYF; CDR3 DNA: TGTGCCAGCAGTAGAGGGACAGGGGCCTTTAGTGAGCAGTACTTC
D gene: TRBD1; V gene: TRBV23-1; clone size: .; CDR3 length: 18; J gene: TRBJ2-7; CDR3 protein: CASSPPREGTGGGNEQYF; CDR3 DNA: TGCGCCAGCAGTCCACCCCGGGAGGGGACAGGGGGTGGTAACGAGCAGTACTTC
D gene: .; V gene: TRBV12-3/TRBV12-4; clone size: few; CDR3 length: 14; J gene: TRBJ1-2; CDR3 protein: CASTNSGGTYGYTF; CDR3 DNA: TGTGCCAGCACCAACTCTGGGGGGACCTATGGCTACACCTTC
D gene: .; V gene: TRBV27; clone size: .; CDR3 length: 15; J gene: TRBJ2-3; CDR3 protein: CASSLSRDPSMAQYF; CDR3 DNA: TGTGCCAGCAGTTTAAGTAGGGACCCCTCGATGGCGCAGTATTTT
D gene: .; V gene: TRBV10-3; clone size: .; CDR3 length: 17; J gene: TRBJ2-2; CDR3 protein: CAINGKRTETNTGELFF; CDR3 DNA: TGTGCCATCAATGGAAAGAGGACAGAGACGAACACCGGGGAGCTGTTTTTT
D gene: .; V gene: TRBV5-6; clone size: .; CDR3 length: 12; J gene: TRBJ1-5; CDR3 protein: CASSRQDQPQHF; CDR3 DNA: TGTGCCAGCAGCCGACAGGATCAGCCCCAGCATTTT
D gene: .; V gene: TRBV6-2/TRBV6-3; clone size: .; CDR3 length: 13; J gene: TRBJ1-1; CDR3 protein: CASNPTGTTEAFF; CDR3 DNA: TGTGCCAGCAACCCCACCGGGACCACTGAAGCTTTCTTT
D gene: TRBD1; V gene: TRBV20-1; clone size: many; CDR3 length: 14; J gene: TRBJ2-2; CDR3 protein: CSAETGTGPGELFF; CDR3 DNA: TGCAGTGCAGAAACCGGGACAGGCCCCGGGGAGCTGTTTTTT